The clone carrying this TCR beta chain was counted a few times. The target antigen is unknown. V was cut by 7 bases and J by 1 base, with 17 bases left in between. Germline loops: CDR1 SQVTM, CDR2 ANQGSEA. CDR3 length: 15 residues. The sample belongs to a study of early T cells in non-severe SARS-CoV-2 infection. Study context: Whole-blood bulk RNA, unsorted, was sequenced, and chains were unpaired. Notes on the study in general: Comparison of clonotypes with VDJdb favored anti-spike CD8 responses while missing private and CD4 specificities.

Each cDNA molecule carried a unique molecular identifier. TCRdb redid the calling of the 5' RACE reads with MiXCR, one entry per CDR3 protein. The sample gives 70,000 or so distinct CDR3 sequences, more than 9% of which show up once; 3.9% is in the top ten. Material for sequencing was whole blood. This TCR derives from an adult who was a healthcare worker with PCR-confirmed SARS-CoV-2 infection or an uninfected control (not recorded which). The chain carries TRBV29-1 and TRBJ2-1; D unresolved. The DNA for the CDR3 is TGCAGCGCTGGGCCAGAGGTCTCTTCCTACAATGAGCAGTTCTTC. Translating gives CSAGPEVSSYNEQFF.